Given below is one TCR beta chain in context. What it binds is not known. The length of the CDR3 is 18 residues. Germline loops: CDR1 SEHNR, CDR2 FQNEAQ (reference sequence). V lost 3 bases, J lost 5 bases, and 22 bases lay in between. This entry belongs to a study of shared clonotypes between healthy human individuals. TCRdb keeps only in-frame clones here, not all; method: immunoSEQ multiplex PCR. The data hold approximately 1.9 million clones, with just under 95% observed a single time. General study results and limits: Naive subsets generally exceeded memory subsets in estimated richness. Non-shared clonotypes displayed generation probabilities falling below those of clonotypes present in all four donors.

CD8 cells classed as naive were CD45RO-negative and positively selected for CCR7, excluding terminally differentiated effector memory CD45RA+ cells. This chain joins TRBV7-9 and TRBJ2-2; D is possibly TRBD1 (6 bases). This receptor was identified in a man younger than 35 in good health. Some clones in this sample may be carry-over from other donors' samples. Sequenced: naive CD8+ T cells from PBMCs. CDR3: CASSFASVWTAATGELFF. The CDR3 DNA reads TGTGCCAGCAGCTTTGCTTCGGTTTGGACAGCGGCGACCGGGGAGCTGTTTTTT.